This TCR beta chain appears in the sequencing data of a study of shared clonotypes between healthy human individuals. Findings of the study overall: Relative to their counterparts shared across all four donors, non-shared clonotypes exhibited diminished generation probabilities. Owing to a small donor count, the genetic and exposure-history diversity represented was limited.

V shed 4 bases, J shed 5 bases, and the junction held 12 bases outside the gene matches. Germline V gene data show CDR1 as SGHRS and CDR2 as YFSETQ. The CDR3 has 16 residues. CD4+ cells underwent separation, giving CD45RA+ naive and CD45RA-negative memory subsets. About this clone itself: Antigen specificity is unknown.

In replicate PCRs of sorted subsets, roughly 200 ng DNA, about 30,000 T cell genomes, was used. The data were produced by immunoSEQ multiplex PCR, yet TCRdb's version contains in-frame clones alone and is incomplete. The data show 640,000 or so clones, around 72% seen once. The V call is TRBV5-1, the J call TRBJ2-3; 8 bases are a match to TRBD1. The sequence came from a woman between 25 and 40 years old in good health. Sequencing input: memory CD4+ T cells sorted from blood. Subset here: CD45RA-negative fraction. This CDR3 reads CASSKMTGASRDTQYF. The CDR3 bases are TGCGCCAGCAGCAAAATGACAGGGGCAAGTAGAGATACGCAGTATTTT.